One T cell receptor beta chain is described in this entry. The antigen remains unidentified. This entry comes from a study of cytomegalovirus exposure and HLA in healthy donors. Across the whole study: Approximately 85 million unique TCRs from HLA-typed donors were held in an early data release. Whole-study results and caveats: Cytomegalovirus status was reportedly diagnosed by the classifier with high sensitivity and specificity.

The germline CDR1 and CDR2 sequences are MNHEY and SMNVEV (reference sequence). CDR3 length: 14 residues. J gave up 5 bases and V 5 bases, and 7 bases lay outside the gene matches. Both 60 Vbeta primers and 13 Jbeta primers went into the PCR. Sequencing used immunoSEQ multiplex PCR; TCRdb keeps in-frame clones, though not all of them. The repertoire holds about 180,000 clones, with 85% as singletons. Sequencing input: PBMCs. The TCR originated in a boy under 10 years old in good health and CMV-seronegative. V gene TRBV27 combines with J gene TRBJ2-7; 9 nucleotides line up with TRBD1. The CDR3 DNA sequence: TGTGCCAGCAGTCAACCGGGACAGGGAGACGAGCAGTACTTC. Its translation: CASSQPGQGDEQYF.